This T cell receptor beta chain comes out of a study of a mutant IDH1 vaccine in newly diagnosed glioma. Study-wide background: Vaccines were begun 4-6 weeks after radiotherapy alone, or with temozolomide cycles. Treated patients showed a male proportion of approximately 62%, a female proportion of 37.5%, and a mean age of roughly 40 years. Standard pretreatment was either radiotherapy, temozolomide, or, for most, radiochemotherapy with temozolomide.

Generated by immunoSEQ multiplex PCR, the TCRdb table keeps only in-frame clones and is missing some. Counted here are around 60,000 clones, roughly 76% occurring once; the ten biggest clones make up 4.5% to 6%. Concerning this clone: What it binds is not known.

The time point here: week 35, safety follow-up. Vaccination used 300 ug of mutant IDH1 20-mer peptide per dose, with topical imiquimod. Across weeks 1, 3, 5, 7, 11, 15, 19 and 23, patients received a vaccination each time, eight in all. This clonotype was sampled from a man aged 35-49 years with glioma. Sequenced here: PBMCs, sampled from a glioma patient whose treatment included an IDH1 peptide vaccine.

CDR3 nucleotides: TGTGCCAGCAGCTTGACAGGGGAGTATTACAATGAGCAGTTCTTC. It specifies CASSLTGEYYNEQFF. The chain uses TRBV7-2 and TRBJ2-1; 8 bases match TRBD1. CDR1 SGHTA and CDR2 FQGNSA come from the germline V gene. The CDR3 spans 15 residues. The ends lost 3 bases at V and 4 bases at J; junction bases unmatched: 5.